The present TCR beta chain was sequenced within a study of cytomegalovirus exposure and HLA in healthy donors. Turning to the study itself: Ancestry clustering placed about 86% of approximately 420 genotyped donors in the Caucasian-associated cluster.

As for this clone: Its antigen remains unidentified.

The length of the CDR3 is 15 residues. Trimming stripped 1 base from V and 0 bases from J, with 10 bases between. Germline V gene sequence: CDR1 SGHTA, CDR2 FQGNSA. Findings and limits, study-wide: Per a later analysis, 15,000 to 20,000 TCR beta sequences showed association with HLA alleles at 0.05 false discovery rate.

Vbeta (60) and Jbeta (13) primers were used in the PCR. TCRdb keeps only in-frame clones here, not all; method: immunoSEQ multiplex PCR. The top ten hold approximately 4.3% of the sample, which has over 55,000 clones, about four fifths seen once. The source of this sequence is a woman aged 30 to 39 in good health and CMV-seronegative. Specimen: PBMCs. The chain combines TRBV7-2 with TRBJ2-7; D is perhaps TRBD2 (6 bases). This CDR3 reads CASSLGTMSSYEQYF. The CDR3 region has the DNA TGTGCCAGCAGCTTAGGGACTATGAGCTCCTACGAGCAGTACTTC. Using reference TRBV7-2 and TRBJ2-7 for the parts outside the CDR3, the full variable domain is GAGVSQSPSNKVTEKGKDVELRCDPISGHTALYWYRQSLGQGLEFLIYFQGNSAPDKSGLPSDRFSAERTGGSVSTLTIQRTQQEDSAVYLCASSLGTMSSYEQYFGPGTRLTVT.